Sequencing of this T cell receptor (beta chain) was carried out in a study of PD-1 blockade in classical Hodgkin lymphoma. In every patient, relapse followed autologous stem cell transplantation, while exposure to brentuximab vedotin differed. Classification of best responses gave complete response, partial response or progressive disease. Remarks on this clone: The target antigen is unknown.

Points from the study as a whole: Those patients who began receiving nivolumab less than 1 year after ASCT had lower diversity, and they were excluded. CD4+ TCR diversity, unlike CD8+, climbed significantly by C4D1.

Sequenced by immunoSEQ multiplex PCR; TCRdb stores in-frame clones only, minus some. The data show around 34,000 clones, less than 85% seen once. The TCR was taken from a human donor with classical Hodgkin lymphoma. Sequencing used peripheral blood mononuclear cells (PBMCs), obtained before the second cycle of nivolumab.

DNA for the CDR3: TGTGCCAGCAGGCCAACTACGGGCCAAACTAATGAAAAACTGTTTTTT. Encoded protein: CASRPTTGQTNEKLFF. This chain uses TRBV2 with TRBJ1-4; D not resolved. V lost 6 bases and J 1 base, leaving 15 bases between the germline ends. The CDR3 is 16 amino acids. The V gene's germline CDR1 is SNHLY and CDR2 FYNNEI.